This record looks at one T cell receptor beta chain sequence and its context. Its specificity is unknown. The table came from immunoSEQ multiplex PCR; TCRdb's copy has only in-frame clones and leaves some out. This table holds about 35,000 clones, 80% to 90% found once. CDR3 length: 13 residues. The V and J ends lost 6 bases and 5 bases, in that order; junction bases with no gene match: 2. Germline V gives CDR1 SNHLY, CDR2 FYNNEI. These data belong to a study of T cell responses to AZD1222 COVID-19 vaccine. Study results and caveats: Spike-specific TCR depth and breadth grew after two AZD1222 doses. Of the AZD1222 recipients, only five to seven were seropositive at baseline.

The sample in question was peripheral blood, obtained 28 days after the second AZD1222 dose. The genes are TRBV2 and TRBJ1-4; 8 nucleotides line up with TRBD1. This TCR derives from an adult who received the AZD1222 COVID-19 vaccine. This chain's CDR3 is CASSRDRNEKLFF. The CDR3 DNA reads as TGTGCCAGCAGCCGGGACAGGAATGAAAAACTGTTTTTT.